This T cell receptor beta chain originates from a study of T cells in Graves' hyperthyroidism and ophthalmopathy (dated by TCRdb to about 2019). General notes on the study: Peripheral blood was sampled at the time of initial diagnosis, prior to any treatment. After blood sampling, hyperthyroidism patients were treated with methimazole at a starting dose of 30 mg daily, and ophthalmopathy patients were treated with high-dose intravenous methylprednisolone. The approximately 100 discovery patients were randomly split 7:3 into training and test sets. In more than 5 Graves' hyperthyroidism patients, the study also compared T-cell repertoires from thyroid tissue with T-cell repertoires from blood. Whether ophthalmopathy could be predicted prospectively was tested in an independent validation cohort made up of 18 hyperthyroidism patients plus 17 patients who later progressed to ophthalmopathy. The paper reports TCR Vbeta CDR3 sequencing of some 140 peripheral blood samples: around 41 ophthalmopathy, under 85 hyperthyroidism and about 17 progressor patients. A discovery cohort of about a hundred patients, roughly 43 with Graves' ophthalmopathy and 55 to 65 with stable Graves' hyperthyroidism, was used to find distinguishing TCR V-J signatures. Findings and caveats that apply to the study as a whole: In cross-validation, a model built on a 13 V-J signature told ophthalmopathy apart from stable hyperthyroidism with 85% to 90% sensitivity and approximately 84% specificity, and in testing the same model reached 80%/75%. Most expanded thyroid clonotypes (frequency above 0.001) were also detected in blood, a finding suggesting that blood repertoires may reflect thyroid immune responses. Sample size was not statistically predetermined, and investigators were not blinded to group allocation. In validation, the model predicted progression to ophthalmopathy with roughly 66% sensitivity and 72.22% specificity, a median of 6.5 months before onset.

Sequences MDHEN (CDR1) and SYDVKM (CDR2) are obtained from the germline V gene. The CDR3 measures 14 amino acids from cysteine to phenylalanine. The entry retains the CDR3 DNA only, 42 bases that are in frame from base 1. V is reduced by 4 bases and J by 4 bases, leaving a spacing of 13 bases between them. The TCR beta CDR3 regions were amplified from RNA transcripts. For the first round of RT-PCR on the TCR CDR3, the HTBI primer set was used together with the Qiagen OneStep RT-PCR kit. A second multiplex PCR round built the libraries, followed by size selection and purification. Libraries were sequenced paired-end with 100 bp reads on an Illumina HiSeq2000. The study's processing was this. SOAPnuke was used to process the raw data, with reads discarded if the reads contained adapters or uncalled bases, had a mean Phred below 15, or lacked an exact constant-primer or identifier match. High-quality paired reads were merged with COPE v1.2.5, and unique nucleotide sequences were defined as clonotypes. MiTCR v1.1 was used to align the clonotypes against IMGT TRBV, TRBD and TRBJ reference segments. Only V-J combinations with frequency above 0.0001, covering 99% to 99.2% of repertoires, were analysed. The TCS score was defined as the ratio of F50 (clonal expansion) to E x V (chaos), calculated using BLOSUM62-based TCRdist between CDR3 peptides within each V-J. Welch's t-statistics and random forest reduced fewer than 550 V-J features to roughly 13, which were used in a naive Bayes classifier (R e1071). TCRdb cleaned the public reads at Q25 with fastp, built clones with MiXCR and kept in-frame beta chains. Each entry merges the rows of one CDR3 protein and shows their most common DNA and genes. These V and J calls are TCRdb output, not the study's own analysis. Recorded for this sample are roughly 240,000 distinct CDR3 sequences; around 26% of them occurred a single time. The ten biggest clones cover 30% to 40% of the sample.

The table lists this clonotype with a few counts. Its cognate antigen has yet to be identified. No clone much larger than this one lies a single base away; base qualities are absent. Ophthalmopathy patients had moderately to severely active disease, with a Clinical Activity Score of 3 or more, a NOSPECS grade of 4 or more, and a disease duration of less than 3 months. Exclusion was applied to patients with uncontrolled infections, other autoimmune diseases, pregnancy or lactation. Diagnoses relied on clinical symptoms, serum thyroxine and TRAb, thyroid ultrasound and orbital computed tomography. PBMCs were isolated from about 10 ml of fresh peripheral blood by Ficoll-Paque density gradient centrifugation. Total RNA was extracted using Trizol reagent, and RNA quality was assessed on an Agilent 2100 Bioanalyzer.

The V gene is TRBV28 and the J gene is TRBJ1-2; TRBD1 is a weak D gene call, 6 bases matching. The sample taken for sequencing was blood. This TCR was sampled from a woman aged 40 to 50 with Graves' ophthalmopathy. For the CDR3, the sequence is CASSSVQGSYGYTF. The nucleotide sequence is TGTGCCAGCAGTTCAGTACAGGGCTCCTATGGCTACACCTTC.